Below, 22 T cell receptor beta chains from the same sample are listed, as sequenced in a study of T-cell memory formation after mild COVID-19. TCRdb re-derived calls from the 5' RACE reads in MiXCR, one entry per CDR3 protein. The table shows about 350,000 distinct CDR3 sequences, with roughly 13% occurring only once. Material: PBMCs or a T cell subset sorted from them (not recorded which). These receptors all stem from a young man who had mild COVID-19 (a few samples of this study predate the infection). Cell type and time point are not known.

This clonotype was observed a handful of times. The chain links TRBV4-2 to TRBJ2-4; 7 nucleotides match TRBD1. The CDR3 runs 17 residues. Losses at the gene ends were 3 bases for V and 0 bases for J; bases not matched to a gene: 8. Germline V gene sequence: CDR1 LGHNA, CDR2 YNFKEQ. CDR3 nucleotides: TGTGCCAGCAGCCAGACCGGGACAGTGCTAGCCAAAAACATTCAGTACTTC. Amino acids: CASSQTGTVLAKNIQYF.

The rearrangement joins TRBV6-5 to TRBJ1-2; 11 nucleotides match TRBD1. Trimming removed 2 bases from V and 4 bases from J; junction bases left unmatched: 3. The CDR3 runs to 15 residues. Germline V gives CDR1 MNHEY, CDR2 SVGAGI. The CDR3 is CASSYRGQGAYGYTF. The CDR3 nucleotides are TGTGCCAGCAGTTACCGTGGACAGGGGGCCTATGGCTACACCTTC.

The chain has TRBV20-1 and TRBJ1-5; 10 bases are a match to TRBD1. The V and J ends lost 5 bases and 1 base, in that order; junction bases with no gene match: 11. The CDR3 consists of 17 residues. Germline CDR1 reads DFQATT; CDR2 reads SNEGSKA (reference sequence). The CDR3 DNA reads TGCAGTGCTCGAAGGGGACAGGGGATCCCCAGCAATCAGCCCCAGCATTTT. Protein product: CSARRGQGIPSNQPQHF.

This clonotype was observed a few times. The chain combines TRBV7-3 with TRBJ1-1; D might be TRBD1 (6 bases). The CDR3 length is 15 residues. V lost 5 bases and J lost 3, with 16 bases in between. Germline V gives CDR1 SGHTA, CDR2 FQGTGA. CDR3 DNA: TGTGCCAGCAGCCCCGCCCCAGGGGCGGACACTGAAGCTTTCTTT. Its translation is CASSPAPGADTEAFF.

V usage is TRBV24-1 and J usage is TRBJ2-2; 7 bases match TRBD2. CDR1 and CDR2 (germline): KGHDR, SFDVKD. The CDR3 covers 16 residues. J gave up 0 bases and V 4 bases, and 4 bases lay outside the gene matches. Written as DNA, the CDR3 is TGTGCCACCAGTGAAGCGGGGCGAACGAACACCGGGGAGCTGTTTTTT. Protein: CATSEAGRTNTGELFF.

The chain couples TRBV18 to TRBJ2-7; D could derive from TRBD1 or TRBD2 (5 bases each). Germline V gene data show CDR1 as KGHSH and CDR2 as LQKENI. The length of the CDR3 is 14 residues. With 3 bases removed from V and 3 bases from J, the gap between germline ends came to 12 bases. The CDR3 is CASSPAGTNYEQYV. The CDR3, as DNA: TGTGCCAGCTCACCTGCCGGGACCAACTACGAGCAGTACGTC.

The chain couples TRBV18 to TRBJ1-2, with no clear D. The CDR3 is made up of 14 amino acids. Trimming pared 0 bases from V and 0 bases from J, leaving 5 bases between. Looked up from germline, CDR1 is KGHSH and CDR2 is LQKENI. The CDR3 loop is CASSPPPTNYGYTF. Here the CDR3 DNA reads TGTGCCAGCTCACCACCGCCCACTAACTATGGCTACACCTTC.

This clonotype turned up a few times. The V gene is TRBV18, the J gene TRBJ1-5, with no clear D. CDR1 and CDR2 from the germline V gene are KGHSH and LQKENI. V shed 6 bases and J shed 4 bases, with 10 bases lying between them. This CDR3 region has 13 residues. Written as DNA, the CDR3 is TGTGCCAGCTCCCTCGACGCGAATCAGCCCCAGCATTTT. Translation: CASSLDANQPQHF.

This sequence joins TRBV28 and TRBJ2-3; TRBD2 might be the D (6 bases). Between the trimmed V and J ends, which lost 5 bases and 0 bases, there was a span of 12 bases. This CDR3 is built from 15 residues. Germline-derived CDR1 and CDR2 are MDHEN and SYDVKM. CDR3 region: CASSPGVSSTDTQYF. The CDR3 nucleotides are TGTGCCAGCAGTCCGGGAGTCTCTAGCACAGATACGCAGTATTTT.

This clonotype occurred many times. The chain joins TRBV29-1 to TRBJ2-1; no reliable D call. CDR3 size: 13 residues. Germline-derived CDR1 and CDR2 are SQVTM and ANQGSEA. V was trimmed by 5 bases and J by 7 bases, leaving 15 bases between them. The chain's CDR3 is CSVTWPTSNEQFF. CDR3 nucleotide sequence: TGCAGCGTTACGTGGCCGACCTCGAATGAGCAGTTCTTC.

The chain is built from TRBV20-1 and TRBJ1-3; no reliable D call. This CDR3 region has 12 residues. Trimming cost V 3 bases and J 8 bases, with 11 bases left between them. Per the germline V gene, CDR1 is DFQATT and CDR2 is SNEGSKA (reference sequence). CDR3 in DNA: TGCAGTGCTAGCAAGGGTCTGGACACCATATATTTT. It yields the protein CSASKGLDTIYF.

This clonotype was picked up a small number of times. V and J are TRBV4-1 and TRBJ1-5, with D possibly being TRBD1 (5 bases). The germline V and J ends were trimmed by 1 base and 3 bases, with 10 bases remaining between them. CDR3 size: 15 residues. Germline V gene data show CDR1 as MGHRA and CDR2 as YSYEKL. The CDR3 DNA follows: TGCGCCAGCAGCCAAGGATCAGGGCTCAATCAGCCCCAGCATTTT. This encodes CASSQGSGLNQPQHF.

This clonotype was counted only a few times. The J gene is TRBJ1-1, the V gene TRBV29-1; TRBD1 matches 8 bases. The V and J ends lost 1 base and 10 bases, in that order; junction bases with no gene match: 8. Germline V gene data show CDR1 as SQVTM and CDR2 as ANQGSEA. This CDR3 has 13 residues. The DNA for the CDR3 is TGCAGCGTTGAAGTCCCGGACAGGGCAAGAGCTTTCTTT. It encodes CSVEVPDRARAFF.

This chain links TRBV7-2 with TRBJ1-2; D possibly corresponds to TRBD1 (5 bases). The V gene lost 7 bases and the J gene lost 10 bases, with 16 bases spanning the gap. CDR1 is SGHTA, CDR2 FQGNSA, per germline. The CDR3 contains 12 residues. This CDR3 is CASTQLTEDYTF. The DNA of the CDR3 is TGTGCCAGCACCCAACTGACAGAGGACTACACCTTC.

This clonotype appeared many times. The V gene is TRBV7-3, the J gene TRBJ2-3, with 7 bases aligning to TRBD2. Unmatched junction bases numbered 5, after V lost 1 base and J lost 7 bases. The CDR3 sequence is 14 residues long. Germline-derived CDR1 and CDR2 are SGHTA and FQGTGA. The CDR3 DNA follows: TGTGCCAGCAGCTTAAGCGCGGGGGATTATACGCAGTATTTT. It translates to CASSLSAGDYTQYF.

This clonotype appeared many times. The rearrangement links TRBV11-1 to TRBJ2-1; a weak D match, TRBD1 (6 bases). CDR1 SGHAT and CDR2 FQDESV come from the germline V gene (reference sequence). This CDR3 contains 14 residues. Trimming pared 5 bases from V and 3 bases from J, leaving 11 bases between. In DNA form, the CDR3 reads TGTGCCAGCAGCCCAAACAGGGACTACAATGAGCAGTTCTTC. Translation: CASSPNRDYNEQFF.

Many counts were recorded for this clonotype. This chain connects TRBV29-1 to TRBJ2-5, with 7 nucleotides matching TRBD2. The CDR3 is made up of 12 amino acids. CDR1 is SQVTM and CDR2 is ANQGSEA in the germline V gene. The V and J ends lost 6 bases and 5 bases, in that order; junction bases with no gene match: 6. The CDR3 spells CSVGPGRETQYF. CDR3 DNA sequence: TGCAGCGTAGGGCCCGGGAGGGAGACCCAGTACTTC.

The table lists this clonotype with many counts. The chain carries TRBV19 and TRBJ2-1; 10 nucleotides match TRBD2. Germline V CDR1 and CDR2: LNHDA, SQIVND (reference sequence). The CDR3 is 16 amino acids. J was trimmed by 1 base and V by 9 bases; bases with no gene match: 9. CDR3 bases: TGTGCCAGCGCACCTCTTAGCGGGGGGTCCTACAATGAGCAGTTCTTC. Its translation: CASAPLSGGSYNEQFF.

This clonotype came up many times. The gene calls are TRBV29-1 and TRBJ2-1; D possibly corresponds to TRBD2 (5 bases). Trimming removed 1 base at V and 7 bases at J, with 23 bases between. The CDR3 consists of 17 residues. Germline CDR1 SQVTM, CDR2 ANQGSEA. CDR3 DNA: TGCAGCGTTGAAGGTCGTTCGGGATTGGGGTTTGGAAATGAGCAGTTCTTC. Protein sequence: CSVEGRSGLGFGNEQFF.

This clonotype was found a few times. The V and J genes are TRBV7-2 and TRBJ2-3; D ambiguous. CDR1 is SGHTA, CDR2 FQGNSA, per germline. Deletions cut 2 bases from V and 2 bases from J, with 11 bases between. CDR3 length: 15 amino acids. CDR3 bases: TGTGCCAGCAGCTTAAAGTCCAGCCACACAGATACGCAGTATTTT. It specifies CASSLKSSHTDTQYF.

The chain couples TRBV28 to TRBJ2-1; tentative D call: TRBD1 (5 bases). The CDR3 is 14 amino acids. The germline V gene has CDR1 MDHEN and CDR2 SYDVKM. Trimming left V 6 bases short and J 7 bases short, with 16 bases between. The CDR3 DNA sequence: TGTGCCAGCAGCACCCTCAAGGGGAAGAATGAGCAGTTCTTC. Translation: CASSTLKGKNEQFF.

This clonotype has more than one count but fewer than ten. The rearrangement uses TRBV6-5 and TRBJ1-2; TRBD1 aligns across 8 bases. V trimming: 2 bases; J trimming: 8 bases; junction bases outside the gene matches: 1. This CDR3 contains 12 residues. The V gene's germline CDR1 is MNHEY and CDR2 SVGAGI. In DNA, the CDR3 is TGTGCCAGCAGTTACGGGACAGGCGGCTACACCTTC. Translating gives CASSYGTGGYTF.